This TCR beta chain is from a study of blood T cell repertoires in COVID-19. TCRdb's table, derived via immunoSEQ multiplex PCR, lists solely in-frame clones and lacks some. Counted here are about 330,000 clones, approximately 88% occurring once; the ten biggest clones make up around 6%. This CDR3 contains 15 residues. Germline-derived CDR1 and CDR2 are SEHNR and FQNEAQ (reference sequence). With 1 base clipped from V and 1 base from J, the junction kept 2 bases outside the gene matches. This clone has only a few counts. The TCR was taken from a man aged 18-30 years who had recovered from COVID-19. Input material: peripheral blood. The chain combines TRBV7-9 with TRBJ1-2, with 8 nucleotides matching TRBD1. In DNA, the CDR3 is TGTGCCAGCAGCTTAGGACAGGGGTATAACTATGGCTACACCTTC. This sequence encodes CASSLGQGYNYGYTF.